This T cell receptor (beta chain) was sequenced for a study of long-term antiretroviral therapy in people with HIV. The study's findings and limits: HIV repertoire CDR3 lengths ranged less widely than those of controls. With ART, diversity went up but was still lower than in transplant donor controls.

immunoSEQ v3.0 was run at survey level. Profiling relied on immunoSEQ multiplex PCR, and the TCRdb table lists in-frame clones only, not all of them. The table shows about 24,000 clones, with 84% occurring only once. Points on this clone: Its target is not known.

CDR1 and CDR2 (germline): MGHDK, SYGVNS. The CDR3 has 12 residues. Trimming pared 5 bases from V and 6 bases from J, leaving 10 bases between. The source material was unsorted PBMCs, sampled 3 years after starting antiretroviral therapy. The chain links TRBV25-1 to TRBJ2-5; a possible D gene is TRBD2 (5 bases). The receptor was derived from a man over 45 with HIV. The CDR3 bases are TGTGCCAGCAGTCCCGGAGGAAAGACCCAGTACTTC. Its translation is CASSPGGKTQYF. Supplemented by reference TRBV25-1 and TRBJ2-5, the full variable domain reads EADIYQTPRYLVIGTGKKITLECSQTMGHDKMYWYQQDPGMELHLIHYSYGVNSTEKGDLSSESTVSRIRTEHFPLTLESARPSHTSQYLCASSPGGKTQYFGPGTRLLVL.